This entry lists 25 T cell receptor beta chains sequenced from one sample in a study of siplizumab effects on memory and regulatory T cells. Assay used: immunoSEQ multiplex PCR; TCRdb lists only in-frame clones, some missing. Here the sample spans about 120,000 clones, more than 90% being singletons. Sequenced sample: CD4+ T cells sorted from blood. The receptors were sampled from a human donor in good health.

This chain joins TRBV25-1 and TRBJ1-4, with D possibly TRBD1 on 5 matching bases. V shed 4 bases and J shed 5 bases, with 17 bases lying between them. The CDR3 has 16 residues. Looked up from germline, CDR1 is MGHDK and CDR2 is SYGVNS. This chain's CDR3 is CASSGGGTAENEKLFF. The CDR3 nucleotides read TGTGCCAGCAGTGGGGGGGGGACGGCGGAAAATGAAAAACTGTTTTTT.

This clone was picked up a small number of times. The rearrangement uses TRBV15 and TRBJ2-4; TRBD2 aligns across 8 bases. The length of the CDR3 is 17 residues. V lost 0 bases, J lost 0 bases, and 4 bases stayed unmatched. In germline, CDR1 is LNHNV, CDR2 YYDKDF (reference sequence). The CDR3 nucleotides read TGTGCCACCAGCAGAGATAAGAGCGGGGGAGCCAAAAACATTCAGTACTTC. It translates to CATSRDKSGGAKNIQYF.

V is TRBV5-6 and J is TRBJ1-2, with D possibly TRBD1 on 5 matching bases. Germline V gene lookup returns CDR1 SGHDT and CDR2 YYEEEE. This CDR3 is built from 14 residues. V lost 3 bases and J 3 bases, leaving 12 bases between the germline ends. CDR3 region: CASSSVREDYGYTF. DNA of the CDR3: TGTGCCAGCAGCTCGGTCAGGGAGGACTATGGCTACACCTTC.

This sequence joins TRBV19 and TRBJ2-5, with TRBD2 identical over 8 bases. Per the germline V gene, CDR1 is LNHDA and CDR2 is SQIVND (reference sequence). CDR3 length: 15 amino acids. V dropped 6 bases and J dropped 4; count of bases not matched to a gene: 10. For the CDR3, the DNA is TGTGCCAGTAGACCTCGCGGGGGGTCGGGAGAGACCCAGTACTTC. It translates to CASRPRGGSGETQYF.

V and J are TRBV6-5 and TRBJ2-7; tentative D call: TRBD2 (5 bases). The CDR3 is 13 amino acids. The V gene lost 2 bases and the J gene lost 2 bases, with 7 bases spanning the gap. Per the germline V gene, CDR1 is MNHEY and CDR2 is SVGAGI. The CDR3 is CASSYPGAYEQYF. CDR3 in DNA: TGTGCCAGCAGTTACCCCGGGGCCTACGAGCAGTACTTC.

This chain connects TRBV7-9 to TRBJ1-1; D unresolved. The germline V gene encodes CDR1 SEHNR and CDR2 FQNEAQ (reference sequence). This CDR3 is 13 amino acids long. V gave up 4 bases and J gave up 4 bases, with 10 bases separating them. The CDR3 DNA is TGTGCCAGCAGCTGGGATAGGGCCACTGAAGCTTTCTTT. Translated: CASSWDRATEAFF.

The chain links TRBV19 to TRBJ2-7, with D possibly being TRBD2 (5 bases). The V gene's germline CDR1 is LNHDA and CDR2 SQIVND (reference sequence). Trimming pared 0 bases from V and 4 bases from J, leaving 13 bases between. The CDR3 contains 15 residues. CDR3 amino acids: CASSIELATIYEQYF. CDR3 nucleotide sequence: TGTGCCAGTAGTATAGAACTGGCGACTATTTACGAGCAGTACTTC.

This clone was counted once. This sequence joins TRBV11-2 and TRBJ2-5; D ambiguous. The CDR3 has 13 residues. CDR1 is SGHAT and CDR2 is FQNNGV in the germline V gene. Trimming removed 3 bases at V and 3 bases at J, with 8 bases between. Here the CDR3 reads CASSFGLEETQYF. As DNA, the CDR3 is TGTGCCAGCAGCTTTGGCCTAGAAGAGACCCAGTACTTC.

The chain has TRBV6-5 and TRBJ1-1; D not resolved. Trimming cost V 4 bases and J 5 bases, with 11 bases left between them. This CDR3 is 13 amino acids long. Germline CDR1 and CDR2: MNHEY and SVGAGI. CDR3 region: CASSSSGRTEAFF. The CDR3 nucleotides read TGTGCCAGCAGTTCCTCGGGGAGGACTGAAGCTTTCTTT.

This clone was counted a single time. The chain links TRBV5-1 to TRBJ2-2; TRBD2 agrees at 11 bases. The length of the CDR3 is 16 residues. The J segment lost 2 bases and the V segment lost 4 bases, leaving 4 bases of the junction unmatched. Germline assignment: CDR1 SGHRS and CDR2 YFSETQ. In DNA, the CDR3 is TGCGCCAGCAGCCCCGGGACTAGCGGTAACACCGGGGAGCTGTTTTTT. Translated, it gives CASSPGTSGNTGELFF.

The chain has TRBV7-3 and TRBJ2-7; D is unresolved. V dropped 4 bases and J dropped 0 bases, with 10 bases sitting between them. The CDR3 loop spans 14 amino acids. Germline CDR1 is SGHTA and CDR2 is FQGTGA. This CDR3 is CASSSNSASYEQYF. The CDR3 coding sequence is TGTGCCAGCAGCTCGAACAGCGCCTCCTACGAGCAGTACTTC.

This chain connects TRBV2 to TRBJ1-2; TRBD1 matches 9 bases. The ends lost 11 bases at V and 5 bases at J; junction bases unmatched: 12. The CDR3 has 14 amino acids. Germline values: CDR1 SNHLY, CDR2 FYNNEI. The CDR3 here is CACKMAGTGYGYTF. DNA for the CDR3: TGTGCCTGTAAAATGGCGGGGACAGGGTATGGCTACACCTTC. The full variable domain, in which reference TRBV2 and TRBJ1-2 provide the parts outside the CDR3, is EPEVTQTPSHQVTQMGQEVILRCVPISNHLYFYWYRQILGQKVEFLVSFYNNEISEKSEIFDDQFSVERPDGSNFTLKIRSTKLEDSAMYFCACKMAGTGYGYTFGSGTRLTVV.

The CDR3 here is CASSYLAGGGQETQYF. In DNA, the CDR3 is TGTGCCAGCAGCTACCTAGCGGGAGGAGGGCAAGAGACCCAGTACTTC. The chain joins TRBV6-5 to TRBJ2-5; 11 bases are shared with TRBD2. Per germline, CDR1 MNHEY and CDR2 SVGAGI. The CDR3 consists of 16 residues. V gave up 6 bases and J gave up 2 bases; unmatched junction bases: 8.

The rearrangement joins TRBV5-1 to TRBJ2-2; 13 positions agree with TRBD2. Unmatched junction bases numbered 7, after V lost 4 bases and J lost 1 base. This CDR3 is 18 amino acids long. Germline-derived CDR1 and CDR2 are SGHRS and YFSETQ. The CDR3 DNA follows: TGCGCCAGCAGCCCGCGGACTAGCGGGGGTCAGAACACCGGGGAGCTGTTTTTT. The encoded protein is CASSPRTSGGQNTGELFF. Variable domain in full (rest from reference TRBV5-1 and TRBJ2-2): KAGVTQTPRYLIKTRGQQVTLSCSPISGHRSVSWYQQTPGQGLQFLFEYFSETQRNKGNFPGRFSGRQFSNSRSEMNVSTLELGDSALYLCASSPRTSGGQNTGELFFGEGSRLTVL.

About this clone itself: Within the sample, other DNA sequences also encode this same CDR3. J is TRBJ2-5 and V is TRBV30, with 7 bases matching TRBD2. CDR3 size: 13 residues. The germline V gene encodes CDR1 GTSNPN and CDR2 SVGIG (reference sequence). J lost 5 bases, V lost 3 bases, and 6 bases had no gene match. The CDR3, as DNA: TGTGCCTGGAGGGGGGGGAGATTGGAGACCCAGTACTTC. Protein product: CAWRGGRLETQYF.

The chain uses TRBV25-1 and TRBJ1-6; tentatively, D is TRBD1 (5 bases). The CDR3 is made up of 17 amino acids. V was trimmed by 0 bases and J by 4 bases, leaving 13 bases between them. Germline CDR1 MGHDK, CDR2 SYGVNS. CDR3 nucleotide sequence: TGTGCCAGCAGTGAATATACCGCGGGGCCGTATAATTCACCCCTCCACTTT. As protein: CASSEYTAGPYNSPLHF.

The chain has TRBV19 and TRBJ1-2; D is unclear. CDR1 and CDR2 (germline): LNHDA, SQIVND (reference sequence). Trimming took 4 bases from V and 5 from J, leaving 17 bases between them. The length of the CDR3 is 15 residues. The CDR3 region has the DNA TGTGCCAGTAGTAACGGCCCCCCGGTTGAATATGGCTACACCTTC. Its translation: CASSNGPPVEYGYTF.

This chain uses TRBV27 with TRBJ2-3, with 8 positions matching TRBD1. Losses at the gene ends were 6 bases for V and 5 bases for J; bases not matched to a gene: 4. The CDR3 runs to 13 residues. Germline V gene sequence: CDR1 MNHEY, CDR2 SMNVEV (reference sequence). CDR3 loop: CASSTGGGDTQYF. CDR3 nucleotide sequence: TGTGCCAGCAGCACAGGGGGAGGAGATACGCAGTATTTT.

The gene calls are TRBV28 and TRBJ2-7, with unresolved D. With 8 bases removed from V and 2 bases from J, the gap between germline ends came to 10 bases. The CDR3 sequence is 12 residues long. Germline V lookup: CDR1 MDHEN, CDR2 SYDVKM. In nucleotides, the CDR3 is TGTGCCAGCTGCACTCCGGCCTACGAGCAGTACTTC. It specifies CASCTPAYEQYF. The full variable domain, in which reference TRBV28 and TRBJ2-7 provide the parts outside the CDR3, is DVKVTQSSRYLVKRTGEKVFLECVQDMDHENMFWYRQDPGLGLRLIYFSYDVKMKEKGDIPEGYSVSREKKERFSLILESASTNQTSMYLCASCTPAYEQYFGPGTRLTVT.

The J gene is TRBJ2-4, the V gene TRBV7-2; perhaps TRBD1 as D (6 bases). Germline-derived CDR1 and CDR2 are SGHTA and FQGNSA. Deletions cut 4 bases from V and 0 bases from J, with 10 bases between. This CDR3 has 15 residues. The CDR3 reads CASSSGVGAKNIQYF. Here the CDR3 DNA reads TGTGCCAGCAGCTCAGGGGTCGGAGCCAAAAACATTCAGTACTTC.

The genes are TRBV5-1 and TRBJ2-7; D is uncertain. CDR1 is SGHRS and CDR2 is YFSETQ in the germline V gene. Trimming cost V 5 bases and J 6 bases, with 15 bases left between them. The CDR3 runs 13 residues. Here the CDR3 reads CASSSPQDLEQYF. For the CDR3, the DNA is TGCGCCAGCAGTTCTCCCCAAGATCTCGAGCAGTACTTC.

V gene TRBV5-1 combines with J gene TRBJ2-1; 10 bases line up with TRBD1. CDR1 and CDR2 (germline): SGHRS, YFSETQ. The CDR3 length is 16 residues. Trimming removed 4 bases from V and 4 bases from J; junction bases left unmatched: 8. The CDR3 DNA follows: TGCGCCAGCAGCACCCTCGACAGGGGGCATTACAATGAGCAGTTCTTC. This codes for CASSTLDRGHYNEQFF. Supplemented by reference TRBV5-1 and TRBJ2-1, the full variable domain reads KAGVTQTPRYLIKTRGQQVTLSCSPISGHRSVSWYQQTPGQGLQFLFEYFSETQRNKGNFPGRFSGRQFSNSRSEMNVSTLELGDSALYLCASSTLDRGHYNEQFFGPGTRLTVL.

In DNA, the CDR3 is TGTGCCAGCAGCTTTAGGGACGGCGACTATGGCTACACCTTC. Encoded protein: CASSFRDGDYGYTF. V and J are TRBV11-2 and TRBJ1-2, with a possible D match to TRBD1 (5 bases). CDR3 length: 14 amino acids. The germline V gene encodes CDR1 SGHAT and CDR2 FQNNGV. V lost 3 bases to trimming and J lost 3 bases, with 11 bases between them.

The chain joins TRBV19 to TRBJ1-1; D gene ambiguous. CDR1 is LNHDA, CDR2 SQIVND, per germline (reference sequence). Trimming took 7 bases from V and 1 from J, leaving 4 bases between them. The CDR3 consists of 11 residues. The DNA of the CDR3 is TGTGCCAGTACCAAGAACACTGAAGCTTTCTTT. Its protein product is CASTKNTEAFF.

This chain uses TRBV5-8 with TRBJ2-1, with 16 bases aligning to TRBD2. Losses at the gene ends were 4 bases for V and 10 bases for J; bases not matched to a gene: 5. The CDR3 loop spans 15 amino acids. CDR1 SGHTS and CDR2 YDEGEE come from the germline V gene. CDR3 region: CASSRRGLAGGEQFF. In nucleotides, the CDR3 is TGTGCCAGCAGCCGGAGGGGACTAGCGGGAGGGGAGCAGTTCTTC.